The source of this T cell receptor beta chain is a study of vaccination and CD4 T cells after COVID-19 (dated by TCRdb to between 2020 and 2023). A note on the overall study: SARS-CoV-2 positivity had been established in the convalescent patients by nasal swab PCR, and mild disease was recorded in some 10 of these patients and severe disease in one. In the convalescent cohort there were six males and four females, among whom were two Hispanic individuals, seven Caucasians, two Asians and one multiracial person. Participants got two doses of the Pfizer-BioNTech BNT162b2 vaccine (n=8) or two doses of the Moderna mRNA-1273 vaccine (n=2). Post-COVID blood samples were collected from convalescent patients a median of around 100 days after diagnosis, with a range of about 35 to 170 days. Post-vaccine blood samples were obtained a median of approximately 70 days after the second vaccine dose, with a range of about 14 to 250 days. The cultures were stimulated with overlapping spike peptide pools from SARS-CoV-2 and from the common cold coronaviruses HCoV-NL63, HCoV-OC43 and HCoV-229E. In control cultures, a CEFX viral epitope pool was used as positive control, an HIV-1 Nef peptide pool was used as negative control, or no peptide was added. The spike-specific CD4+ TCR repertoire was compared before and after mRNA vaccination in over nine COVID-19 convalescent patients and a few infection-naive healthy vaccine recipients. On the study overall, not on this receptor specifically: Among convalescent patients, a median roughly 90% of the SARS-CoV-2-reactive clones seen after vaccination appeared only after vaccination, which suggests priming specific to the vaccine. The number of convalescent patients in the study was relatively small, and the study did not examine early timepoints following natural infection. In convalescent patients, nearly all vaccine-specific clones (304 of 307) were found to be mono-reactive for SARS-CoV-2 spike rather than cross-reactive with common cold coronaviruses. Although the median number of SARS-CoV-2-reactive clonotypes went up from around 20 after infection to 38 after vaccination, the increase was not significant.

Remarks on this clonotype: No antigen is known for it. At one of its ends the junction is not consistent with the germline gene, which may arise from a read error.

Library preparation employed PCR. DNA from cultured CD4+ T cells was subjected to TCR sequencing with the Oncomine TCR Beta short-read assay at the Johns Hopkins FTIC core. The QIAamp micro DNA kit was used to extract genomic DNA from the cultured CD4+ T cells. The Oncomine TCR Beta libraries from cultured CD4+ T cells were pooled using unique dual indexes and then sequenced on an Illumina iSeq 100. The authors processed their data as follows. Non-productive sequences were removed, and CDR3s not starting with C, not ending with F or W, or shorter than 7 amino acids were discarded. The MANAFEST web application identified antigen-specific clonotypes by comparing peptide-stimulated wells against reference wells and other culture wells. Positive clones required FDR below 0.05, an odds ratio above 5, and productive frequency above 0.1% in at least two of three replicate wells. A clonotype counted as cross-reactive if it showed significant expansion both in the SARS-CoV-2 spike wells and in at least one common cold coronavirus spike condition. CDR3 homology was assessed with Levenshtein distances (stringdist) and unrooted phylogenetic trees (ape) in R version 3.6.1. TCRdb trimmed the raw reads at Q25, called clones with MiXCR and kept productive beta chains. For every CDR3 protein sequence, its rows merge into one entry that carries the most common genes and DNA. The V and J calls reflect TCRdb's pipeline rather than the authors' work. This sample holds about 20,000 distinct CDR3 sequences; 40% to 50% were observed only once. About 15% of the sample is held by the ten biggest clonotypes.

The germline V gene sets CDR1 to SGHVS and CDR2 to FNYEAQ. From its cysteine to its phenylalanine, the CDR3 spans 14 amino acids. The only DNA kept is the CDR3, 42 bases in frame from the first base. The sample's treatment or condition label, in plain terms: roughly 10-day PBMC culture with coronavirus spike peptide pools or control peptides (ViraFEST assay). The ViraFEST assay was used in the study, in which antigen-specific T cells were expanded with peptide pools and expanded clonotypes were subsequently identified by TCR sequencing. The convalescent patients' positive SARS-CoV-2 PCR tests fell between March and December 2020, which was before the Alpha, Beta and Delta variants emerged in the United States. Approximately 2.1 million PBMCs per well were cultured in IMDM with approximately 5% human AB serum and approximately 9.1 IU/ml IL-2, plus 10 ug/ml peptide pools. Half of the culture medium was replaced with fresh IL-2-containing medium on days 3 and 7. After less than 12 days of culture, CD4+ T cells were isolated by negative selection using the EasySep CD4+ T cell isolation kit. Ficoll-Paque Plus gradient centrifugation was used to isolate PBMCs from whole blood, and the isolated PBMCs were then either used fresh or cryopreserved at -140C. In general, triplicate wells were set up for every culture condition.

The sequence derives from a human donor who had recovered from COVID-19. Sequenced material: CD4+ T cells from blood, cultured in vitro. Recombination joined TRBV7-6 with TRBJ1-3; 9 middle bases align to TRBD1. The CDR3 region: CVSSPRTGDNTIYF. In nucleotides, the sequence is TGTGTCAGCAGCCCCAGGACAGGGGACAACACTATATATTTT.